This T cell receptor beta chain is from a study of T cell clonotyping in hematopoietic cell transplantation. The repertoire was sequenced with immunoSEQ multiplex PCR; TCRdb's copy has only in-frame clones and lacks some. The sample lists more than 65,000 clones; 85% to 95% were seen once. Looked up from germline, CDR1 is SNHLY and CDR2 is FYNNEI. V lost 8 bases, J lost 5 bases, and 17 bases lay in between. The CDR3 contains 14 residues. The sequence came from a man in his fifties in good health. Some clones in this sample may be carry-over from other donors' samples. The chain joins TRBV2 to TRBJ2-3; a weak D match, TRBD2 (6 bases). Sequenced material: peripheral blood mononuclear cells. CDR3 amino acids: CASERIGSGDTQYF. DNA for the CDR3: TGTGCCAGCGAGAGGATCGGGAGTGGAGATACGCAGTATTTT.